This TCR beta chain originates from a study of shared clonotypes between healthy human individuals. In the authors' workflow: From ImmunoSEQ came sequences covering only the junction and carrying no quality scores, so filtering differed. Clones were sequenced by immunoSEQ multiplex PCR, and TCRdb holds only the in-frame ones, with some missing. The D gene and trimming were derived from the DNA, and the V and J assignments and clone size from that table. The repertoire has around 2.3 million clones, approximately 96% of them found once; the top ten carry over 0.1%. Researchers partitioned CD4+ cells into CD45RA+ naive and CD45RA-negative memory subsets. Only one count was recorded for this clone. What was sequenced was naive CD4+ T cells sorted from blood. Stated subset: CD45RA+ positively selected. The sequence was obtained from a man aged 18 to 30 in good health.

The CDR3 here is CASSPQRRGASSYEQYF. The CDR3 DNA reads TGTGCCAGCTCACCACAAAGGAGGGGGGCCAGCTCCTACGAGCAGTACTTC. This chain links TRBV18 with TRBJ2-7; D possibly uses TRBD1 or TRBD2 (6 bases each). The CDR3 consists of 17 residues. Trimming cost V 1 base and J 0 bases, with 16 bases left between them. Germline-derived CDR1 and CDR2 are KGHSH and LQKENI.